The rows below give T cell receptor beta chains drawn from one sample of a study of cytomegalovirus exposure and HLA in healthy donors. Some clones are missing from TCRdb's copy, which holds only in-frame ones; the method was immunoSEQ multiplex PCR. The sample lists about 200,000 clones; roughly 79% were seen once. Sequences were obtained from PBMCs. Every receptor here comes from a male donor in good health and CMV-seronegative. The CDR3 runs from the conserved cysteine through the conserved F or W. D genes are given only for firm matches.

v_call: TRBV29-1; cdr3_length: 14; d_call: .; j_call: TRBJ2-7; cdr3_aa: CSVEDLEGSYEQYF
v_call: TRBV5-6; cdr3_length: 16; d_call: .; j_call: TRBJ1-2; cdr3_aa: CASSLEGRGPRGGYTF
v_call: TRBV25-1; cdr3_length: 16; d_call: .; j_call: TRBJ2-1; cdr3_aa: CASSGLELPSYNEQFF
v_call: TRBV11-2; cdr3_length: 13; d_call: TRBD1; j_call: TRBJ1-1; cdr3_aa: CASSFDPTGVGFF
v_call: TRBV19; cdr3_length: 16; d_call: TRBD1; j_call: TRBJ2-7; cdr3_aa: CASSRTGGEASYEQYF
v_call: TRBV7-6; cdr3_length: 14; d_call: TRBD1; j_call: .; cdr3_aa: CASSLVRTGSEQYF
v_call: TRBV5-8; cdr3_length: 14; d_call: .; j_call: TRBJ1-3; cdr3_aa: CASSAFWSGNTIYF
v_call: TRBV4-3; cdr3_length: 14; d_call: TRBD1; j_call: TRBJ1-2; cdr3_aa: CASSQETGDYGYTF
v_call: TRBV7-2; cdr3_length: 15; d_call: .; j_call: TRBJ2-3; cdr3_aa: CASSLEWTVADTQYF
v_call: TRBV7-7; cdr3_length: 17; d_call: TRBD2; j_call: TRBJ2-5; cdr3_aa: CASSLESGGLAGETQYF
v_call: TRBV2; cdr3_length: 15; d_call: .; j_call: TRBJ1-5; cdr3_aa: CASSGGVYSNQPQHF
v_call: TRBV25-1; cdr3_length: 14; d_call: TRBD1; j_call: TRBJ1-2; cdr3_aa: CASSESYRGYGYTF
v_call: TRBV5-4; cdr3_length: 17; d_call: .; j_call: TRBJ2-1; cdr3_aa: CASSPPLAVVSYNEQFF
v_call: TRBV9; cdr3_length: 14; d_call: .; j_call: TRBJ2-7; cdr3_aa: CASSVDGRGLEQYF
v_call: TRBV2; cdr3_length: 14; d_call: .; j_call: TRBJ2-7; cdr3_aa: CASSEGSVNYEQYF
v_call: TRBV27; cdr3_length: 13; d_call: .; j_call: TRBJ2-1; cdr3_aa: CASSTRPRDEQFF
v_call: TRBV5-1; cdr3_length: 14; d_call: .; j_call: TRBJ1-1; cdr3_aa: CASSSGGLHTEAFF
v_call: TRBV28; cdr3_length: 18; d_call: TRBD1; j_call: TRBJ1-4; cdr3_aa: CASRTDRGGLASGEKLFF
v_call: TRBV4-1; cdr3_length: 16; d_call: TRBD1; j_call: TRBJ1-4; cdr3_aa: CASSHVSGTGNEKLFF
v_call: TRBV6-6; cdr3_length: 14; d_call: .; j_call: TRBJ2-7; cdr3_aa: CASSPQGPAYEQYF
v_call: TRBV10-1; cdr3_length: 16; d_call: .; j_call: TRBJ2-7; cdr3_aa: CASSESAIAVSYEQYF
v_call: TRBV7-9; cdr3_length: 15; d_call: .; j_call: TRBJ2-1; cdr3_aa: CASSRVGAANNEQFF
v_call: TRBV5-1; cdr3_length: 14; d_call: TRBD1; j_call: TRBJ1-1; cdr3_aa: CASSPRGDRGRAFF
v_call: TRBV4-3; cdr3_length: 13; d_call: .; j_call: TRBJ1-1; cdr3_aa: CASSHFEDTEAFF
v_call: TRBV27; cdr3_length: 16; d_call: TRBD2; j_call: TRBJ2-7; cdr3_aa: CASTPQRAGGPNEQYF
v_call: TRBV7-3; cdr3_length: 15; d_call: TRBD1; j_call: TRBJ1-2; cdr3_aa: CASSESGTGGDGYTF
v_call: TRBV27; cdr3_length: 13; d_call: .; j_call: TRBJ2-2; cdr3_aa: CAAGRANTGELFF
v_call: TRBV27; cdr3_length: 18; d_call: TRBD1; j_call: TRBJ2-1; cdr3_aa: CASSSPLSQGASYNEQFF
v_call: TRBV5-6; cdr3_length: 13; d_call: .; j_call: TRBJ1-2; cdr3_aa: CASSRRAGNGYTF
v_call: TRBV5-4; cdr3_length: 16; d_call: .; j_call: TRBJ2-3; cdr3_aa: CASSLAGTLSTDTQYF
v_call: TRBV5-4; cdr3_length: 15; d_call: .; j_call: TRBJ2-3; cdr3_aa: CASSKQGISTDTQYF
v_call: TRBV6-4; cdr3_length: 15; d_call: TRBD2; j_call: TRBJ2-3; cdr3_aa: CASSDSSGGADTQYF
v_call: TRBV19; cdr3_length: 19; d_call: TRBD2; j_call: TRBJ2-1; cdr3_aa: CASSSPGLAGTSSYNEQFF
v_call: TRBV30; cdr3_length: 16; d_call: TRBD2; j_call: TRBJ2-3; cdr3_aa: CAWSVGTSGKGDTQYF
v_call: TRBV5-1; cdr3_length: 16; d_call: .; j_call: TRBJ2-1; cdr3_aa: CASSTKTLNPYNEQFF
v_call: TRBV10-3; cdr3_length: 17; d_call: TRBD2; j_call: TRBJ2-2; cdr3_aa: CAISRTSGGTNTGELFF
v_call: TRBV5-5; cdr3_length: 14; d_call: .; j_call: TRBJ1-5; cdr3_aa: CASSYRASNQPQHF
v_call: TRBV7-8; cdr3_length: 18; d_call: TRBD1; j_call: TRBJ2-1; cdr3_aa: CASSLSIVAGQGYNEQFF
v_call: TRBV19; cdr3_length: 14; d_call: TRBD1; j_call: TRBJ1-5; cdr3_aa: CASSMGQGNQPQHF